The present entry profiles one T cell receptor beta chain with its context. No cognate antigen has been identified for it. No quality values exist for individual bases; no much larger clone is one base distant. Libraries were made using the immunoSEQ multiplex PCR assay. The multiplex PCR relied on a mix of 60 forward primers for TCR Vbeta segments and 13 reverse primers for TCR Jbeta segments. The CDR3 region of rearranged TCR beta genes was amplified from genomic DNA by a multiplex PCR assay. Amplified TCR beta libraries were sequenced as 87-base-pair reads on the Illumina HiSeq System. The paper's processing steps were these. Across the roughly 700 repertoires, a later analysis counted 80 million or so unique TCR beta chains, roughly 11 million of which were shared by at least two donors. Raw reads were error-corrected and collapsed into unique sequences with a nearest-neighbor algorithm that merged closely related sequences to remove PCR and sequencing errors. To assign V, D and J gene segments, CDR3 sequences were aligned to IMGT reference sequences. Each retained sequence needed at least a six-nucleotide match to both a V gene segment and a J gene segment. A rearrangement was called productive if the CDR3 had no stop codons and remained in frame with V and J, and every other rearrangement was called non-productive. CDR3 was defined according to IMGT convention as the region running from the second conserved V-encoded cysteine to the conserved J-encoded phenylalanine. The earlier analysis of 550 to 650 of the donors excluded any sequence lacking an unambiguous match to a single V gene segment. In an earlier analysis of some 590 of the donors, V segments were called functional above 56.7% productive rearrangements and were called segregating when the between-donor standard deviation exceeded 5%. A statistical classification framework was built to diagnose cytomegalovirus status from the catalog of TCR beta chain sequences. V and J gene assignment, in a later analysis, came from comparing TCR nucleotide sequences with IMGT/GENE-DB human TR gene sequences. The TCRdist pipeline was used in a later analysis to assign CDR3 sequences and most-parsimonious VDJ recombination scenarios. In a later analysis, each TCR beta chain was defined by its CDR3 amino acid sequence together with its V-gene family, and reads without a unique V-gene family were excluded. In a later analysis, approximately 640 highly shared, low-generation-probability nucleotide sequences were removed to address suspected cross-contamination and a sequencing artifact. In a later analysis, a clonal expansion index was calculated for each public chain from normalized within-repertoire ranks of inferred template counts. A later analysis computed generation probabilities with a VDJ recombination model fitted to out-of-frame rearrangements, and checked the results against IGoR. In a later analysis, TCR-TCR, TCR-HLA and TCR-CMV co-occurrence was scored with hypergeometric tests, and a repertoire-size bias correction was applied to TCR pairs. To estimate false discovery rates, a later analysis permuted the HLA or CMV assignments 20 times. In a later analysis, co-occurring TCRs were grouped with DBSCAN, and TCRdist sequence similarity was added when clustering was performed within HLA-allele-positive subsets. For co-occurrence clustering, repertoires with fewer than 30,000 or more than 120,000 public chains were excluded, along with four to six repertoires with anomalous nucleotide sharing. TCRdb retrieved this table from immuneACCESS and kept in-frame rearrangements only. Not all clones are present; in checked studies, unresolved V genes account for under half, and no reason is known for the remainder. V and J calls and clone size follow that table, whereas D and trimming were derived from the DNA. Within this sample are over 110,000 clones, with approximately 78% of them counted one time only. The top ten clonotypes cover roughly 6% of the sample.

The cohort was made up of hundreds of healthy bone marrow donors. All cohort members were sampled while nominally healthy, although unrecorded immune exposures were likely present. The donor was CMV seropositive and was included in the group of 290 or so seropositive cohort members. A peripheral blood sample was collected from each donor, and TCR beta sequencing was performed on peripheral blood mononuclear cells. The Qiagen DNeasy Blood Extraction Kit was used to extract genomic DNA from the blood cell samples. The data were obtained in a study of cytomegalovirus exposure and HLA in healthy donors (dated by TCRdb to the late 2010s). About the investigation overall: According to an earlier analysis of a few hundred of the donors, roughly 180 million T cells yielded roughly 110 million unique TCR beta sequences and 250 to 350 Gb of sequence data. Genome-wide SNP genotypes for about 65% of the roughly 700 donors were used in a later genetic analysis, which treated that subset as a discovery cohort. Across under 500 genotyped donors of the cohort, an average of 235,054 unique TCR beta nucleotide sequences per donor were sequenced, and approximately 17% of those sequences were non-productive. The number of donors typed differed by locus, with 629-630 for A, B, C, DRB1 and DQB1, more than 500 for DQA1, 600 to 610 for DPA1, and roughly 450 for DPB1. The study aimed to test whether signatures of past pathogen exposure could be identified by cataloging public T cell receptors. An early release that covered roughly 600 HLA-typed donors contained approximately 290 gigabases of sequencing data and 80 million or so unique TCR sequences. Alongside the repertoire data, information on donor age, sex, ethnicity and CMV serostatus was compiled. To predict cytomegalovirus infection status, the study brought together high-throughput TCR immunosequencing, statistical association of individual TCRs with disease status, and machine learning. Every repertoire in the discovery cohort had been generated on one and the same sequencing platform. Class I and class II HLA loci were covered by the typing at four-digit resolution. A later analysis re-examined previously published TCR beta repertoires from over 500 donors and added high-resolution HLA genotyping to investigate patterns of TCR occurrence. A separate validation cohort of 100 to 150 different subjects was used in addition to the roughly 670-subject first cohort. The T cell repertoires of under 700 subjects were profiled by immunosequencing and related to cytomegalovirus serostatus. The genetic ancestry cluster associated with self-reported Caucasian donors included 81% of the 350 to 500 genotyped donors. Several DR-DQ haplotypes were treated as single units for association and clustering because of strong linkage in the cohort. An earlier analysis of around 640 of the donors used high-throughput TCR beta sequencing to judge whether each TCR beta V gene segment behaved as functional or pseudogenic. In the later analysis, no new phenotypic data were used to find candidate immune exposures; instead, reliance was placed on TCR beta sequences and their occurrence across donors. What the authors observed across the whole study: A later analysis associated approximately 17,000 TCR beta sequences with specific HLA alleles at a false discovery rate of 0.05. According to a later genetic analysis, donors in an Asian-associated ancestry cluster had fewer N-insertions in productive TCRs than the approximately 650-donor mean. The earlier analysis of 587 of the donors excluded 15 to 20 rarely observed V segments, including chromosome 9 orphons, because counts were too low. In vitro tests confirmed that a few of the cytomegalovirus-associated TCR beta chains recognize cytomegalovirus antigens. The only immune exposure information available for the cohort was CMV serostatus. In both the original and validation cohorts, the classifier was reported to diagnose cytomegalovirus status with high specificity and sensitivity. According to a later analysis, parvovirus B19, influenza, CMV and Epstein-Barr virus appeared linked to several top co-occurrence clusters. In this cohort, only TCR beta chains were sequenced, and detectable features were limited by the absence of alpha or paired-chain data. Correlated functional status among segregating V segments might reflect linkage disequilibrium, but an unknown experimental factor could not be ruled out. A group of highly shared sequence variants was considered likely to be a technical artifact of the sequencing pipeline. An earlier analysis of some 560 of the donors showed that most TCR beta V segments appeared in productive rearrangements either about 90% or about 30% of the time, which broadly matched IMGT annotations. In a later analysis, the rate of TCR association differed among HLA loci, with DRB1 alleles having the most associated TCRs and HLA-C alleles having the fewest. Because HLA typing was missing for some donors at each locus, association tests included only the typed subset. Strong co-occurrence of HLA alleles, especially DR and DQ, made assigning TCR associations to individual alleles difficult. The presence/absence analyses assumed that sequencing depth was roughly uniform across donors, and that assumption may not be true. Across donors, most TCR sequences were observed very rarely, whereas some public TCRs were present in many individuals. An association between a missense DCLRE1C variant and V-gene and J-gene trimming of TCR beta chains was found in a later genetic analysis and replicated in an independent cohort. A later analysis found that most CMV-associated TCR beta chains appeared HLA-restricted, with HLA associations seemingly driven largely by CMV exposure. It was suggested by the authors that the approach could potentially be generalized to other disease states and immunological phenotypes. In a later analysis, HLA-associated TCR beta chains showed more clonal expansion and lower generation probabilities than non-associated chains that were equally common. A further reported finding was that TCR beta sequences accurately predicted the HLA-A and HLA-B alleles for most subjects in the first cohort. The study gave a list of 150 to 200 TCR beta chains associated with cytomegalovirus. Some IMGT-functional V segments, including TRBV6-2 and TRBV6-3, could not be distinguished by the 87-base-pair reads and were therefore excluded.

Here V drops 6 bases and J drops 3 bases, and the junction holds 4 bases not matched to any gene. The germline V gene sets CDR1 to SQVTM and CDR2 to ANQGSEA. The CDR3, cysteine through phenylalanine, is 12 amino acids long. Kept here is only the CDR3 DNA, which spans 36 bases and is read in frame from base 1. The chain links TRBV29-1 with TRBJ2-7; 8 junctional bases match TRBD1. This clonotype was obtained from a woman aged 35 to 49 in good health and CMV-seropositive. Sequencing was performed on PBMCs. The CDR3 has the sequence CSVGTGGYEQYF. The bases are TGCAGCGTAGGGACAGGAGGCTACGAGCAGTACTTC.